Given below is one TCR beta chain in context. The protocol was immunoSEQ multiplex PCR, while the TCRdb copy is restricted to in-frame clones and leaves out a portion. The table has roughly 35,000 clones, 88% seen once. CDR3 length: 12 residues. The germline V gene encodes CDR1 SQVTM and CDR2 ANQGSEA. The J segment lost 3 bases and the V segment lost 4 bases, leaving 2 bases of the junction unmatched. This record belongs to a study of T cell changes during pregnancy in multiple sclerosis. This receptor was identified in a female donor with multiple sclerosis, enrolled in a pregnancy study. The V and J genes are TRBV29-1 and TRBJ1-1, with 7 bases identical to TRBD1. The material sequenced was CD4+ T cells from peripheral blood mononuclear cells, taken before pregnancy. CDR3 loop: CSVGQGHTEAFF. The DNA for the CDR3 is TGCAGCGTTGGACAGGGACACACTGAAGCTTTCTTT.